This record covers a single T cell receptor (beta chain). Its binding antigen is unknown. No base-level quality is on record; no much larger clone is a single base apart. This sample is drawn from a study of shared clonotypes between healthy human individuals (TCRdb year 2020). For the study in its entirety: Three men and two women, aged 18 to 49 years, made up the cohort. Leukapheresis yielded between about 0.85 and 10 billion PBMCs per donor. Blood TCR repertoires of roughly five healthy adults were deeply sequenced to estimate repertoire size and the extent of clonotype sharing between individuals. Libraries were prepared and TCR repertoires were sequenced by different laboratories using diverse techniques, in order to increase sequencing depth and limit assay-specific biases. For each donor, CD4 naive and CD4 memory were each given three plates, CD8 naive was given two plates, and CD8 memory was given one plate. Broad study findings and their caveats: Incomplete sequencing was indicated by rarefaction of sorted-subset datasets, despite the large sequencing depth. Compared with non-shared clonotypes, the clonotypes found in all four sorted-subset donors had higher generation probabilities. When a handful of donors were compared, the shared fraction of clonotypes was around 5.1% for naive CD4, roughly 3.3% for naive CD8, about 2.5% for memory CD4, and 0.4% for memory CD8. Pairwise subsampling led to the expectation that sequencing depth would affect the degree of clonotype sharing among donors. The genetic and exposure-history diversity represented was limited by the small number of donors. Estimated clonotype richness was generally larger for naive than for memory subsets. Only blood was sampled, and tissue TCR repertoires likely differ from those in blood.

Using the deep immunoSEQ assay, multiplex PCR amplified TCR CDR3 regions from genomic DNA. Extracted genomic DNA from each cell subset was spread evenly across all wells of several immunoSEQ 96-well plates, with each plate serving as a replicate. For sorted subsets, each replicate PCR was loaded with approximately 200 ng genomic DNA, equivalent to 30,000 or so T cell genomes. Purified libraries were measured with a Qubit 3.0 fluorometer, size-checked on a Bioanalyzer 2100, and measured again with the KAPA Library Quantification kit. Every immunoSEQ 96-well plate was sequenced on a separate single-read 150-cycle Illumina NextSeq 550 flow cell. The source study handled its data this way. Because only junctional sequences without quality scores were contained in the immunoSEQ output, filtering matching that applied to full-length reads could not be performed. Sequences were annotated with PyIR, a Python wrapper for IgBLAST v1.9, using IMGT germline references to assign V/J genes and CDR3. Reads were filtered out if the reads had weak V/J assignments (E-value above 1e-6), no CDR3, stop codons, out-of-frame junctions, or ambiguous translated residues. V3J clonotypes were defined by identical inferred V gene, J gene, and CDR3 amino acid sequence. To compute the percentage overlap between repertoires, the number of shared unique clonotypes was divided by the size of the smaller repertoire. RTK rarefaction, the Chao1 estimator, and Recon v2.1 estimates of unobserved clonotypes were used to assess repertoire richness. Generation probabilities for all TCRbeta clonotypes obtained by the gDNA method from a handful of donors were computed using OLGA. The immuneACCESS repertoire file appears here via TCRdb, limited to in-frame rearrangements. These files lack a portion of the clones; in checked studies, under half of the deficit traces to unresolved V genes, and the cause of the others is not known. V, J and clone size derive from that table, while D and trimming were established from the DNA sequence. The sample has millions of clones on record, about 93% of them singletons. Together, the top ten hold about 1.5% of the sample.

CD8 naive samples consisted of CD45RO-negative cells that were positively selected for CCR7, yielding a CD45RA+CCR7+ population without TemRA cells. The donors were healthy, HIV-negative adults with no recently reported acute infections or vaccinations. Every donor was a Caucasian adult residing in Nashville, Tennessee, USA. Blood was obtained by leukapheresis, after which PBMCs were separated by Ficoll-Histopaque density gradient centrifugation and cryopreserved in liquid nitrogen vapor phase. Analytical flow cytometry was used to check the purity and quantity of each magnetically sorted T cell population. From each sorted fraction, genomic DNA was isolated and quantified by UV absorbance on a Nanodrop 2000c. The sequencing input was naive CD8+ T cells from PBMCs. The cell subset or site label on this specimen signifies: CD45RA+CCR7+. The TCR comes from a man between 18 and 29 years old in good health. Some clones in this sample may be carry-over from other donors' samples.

The CDR3: CASSVEPRAAKETQYF. In nucleotide form, the sequence is TGTGCCAGCAGCGTAGAGCCTCGGGCTGCGAAAGAGACCCAGTACTTC. Rearrangement joined TRBV9 to TRBJ2-5, with an unclear D gene assignment. CDR1 and CDR2 are read off the germline V gene as SGDLS and YYNGEE. The junction carries 15 bases between V and J, which are trimmed by 0 bases and 3 bases respectively. The cysteine opens and the phenylalanine closes a CDR3 of 16 amino acids. Left in the record is the CDR3 DNA by itself, 48 bases read in frame from the first base.